The 9 T cell receptor beta chains listed next were all sequenced from one sample in a study of CD8+ T cells in alopecia areata. Following RNA extraction, reverse transcription yielded cDNA that acted as the sequencing template. The method was immunoSEQ multiplex PCR; TCRdb's version includes in-frame clones alone and lacks a portion of them. The table lists fewer than 110,000 clones, roughly 56% of them singletons. Treatment: oral pan-JAK inhibitor, 5-10 mg twice daily. Sequenced material: CD8+ T cells sorted from blood, taken between weeks 55 and 65, from a patient treated with tofacitinib. These receptors were taken from a human donor with alopecia areata.

This clone was seen a few times. The rearrangement links TRBV2 to TRBJ1-1, with D tentatively TRBD1 (5 bases). Trimming cost V 3 bases and J 5 bases, with 10 bases left between them. CDR1 is SNHLY, CDR2 FYNNEI, per germline. CDR3 length equals 13 residues. The CDR3 here is CASSEIRGTEAFF. The CDR3 DNA is TGTGCCAGCAGTGAGATAAGGGGAACTGAAGCTTTCTTT.

The rearrangement joins TRBV7-2 to TRBJ2-7; a weak D match, TRBD1 (6 bases). The CDR3 spans 14 residues. CDR1 is SGHTA, CDR2 FQGNSA, per germline. Trimming removed 2 bases from V and 0 bases from J, with 8 bases in between. In DNA, the CDR3 is TGTGCCAGCAGCTTACGGGACACCTCCTACGAGCAGTACTTC. Its protein is CASSLRDTSYEQYF.

The chain combines TRBV7-2 with TRBJ2-1, with TRBD2 identical over 9 bases. V shed 4 bases and J 4 bases; nucleotides not matched to a gene: 5. The CDR3 extends over 15 amino acids. The germline V gene has CDR1 SGHTA and CDR2 FQGNSA. The CDR3 coding sequence is TGTGCCAGCAGCTCCCGACTAGCGGAATACAATGAGCAGTTCTTC. Translated, it gives CASSSRLAEYNEQFF.

Only a few counts were recorded for this clone. This chain joins TRBV7-9 and TRBJ1-5; 9 bases map to TRBD1. The CDR3 extends over 14 amino acids. V lost 6 bases, J lost 5 bases, and 5 bases stayed unmatched. CDR1 and CDR2 from the germline V gene are SEHNR and FQNEAQ (reference sequence). Here the CDR3 reads CASSEQGAYQPQHF. In DNA form, the CDR3 reads TGTGCCAGCAGTGAACAGGGGGCTTATCAGCCCCAGCATTTT.

This clone was observed a handful of times. The same CDR3 is also encoded by other DNA sequences in this sample. The chain is built from TRBV7-2 and TRBJ2-3, with 7 nucleotides matching TRBD2. Germline V gives CDR1 SGHTA, CDR2 FQGNSA. The CDR3 spans 16 residues. With 1 base clipped from V and 1 base from J, the junction kept 5 bases outside the gene matches. The CDR3 is CASSLGQRGGTDTQYF. The CDR3 nucleotides are TGTGCCAGCAGCTTAGGCCAGCGGGGCGGCACAGATACGCAGTATTTT. Drawing the rest from reference TRBV7-2 and TRBJ2-3, the complete variable domain is GAGVSQSPSNKVTEKGKDVELRCDPISGHTALYWYRQSLGQGLEFLIYFQGNSAPDKSGLPSDRFSAERTGGSVSTLTIQRTQQEDSAVYLCASSLGQRGGTDTQYFGPGTRLTVL.

This clone was counted only a few times. The chain uses TRBV29-1 and TRBJ2-1, with TRBD2 identical over 10 bases. From germline, CDR1 is SQVTM and CDR2 ANQGSEA. The CDR3 runs 17 residues. J was trimmed by 3 bases and V by 5 bases; bases with no gene match: 13. The CDR3, as DNA: TGCAGCGTTCCCACTTTAGCGGGGGGTCGGAACTACAATGAGCAGTTCTTC. This encodes CSVPTLAGGRNYNEQFF.

The chain recombines TRBV5-1 with TRBJ2-7; 9 bases agree with TRBD1. V was pared by 3 bases and J by 2 bases, with 12 bases of the junction left unmatched. Per the germline V gene, CDR1 is SGHRS and CDR2 is YFSETQ. This CDR3 is built from 17 residues. CDR3 amino acids: CASSSPVEGQGPYEQYF. Here the CDR3 DNA reads TGCGCCAGCAGCTCCCCCGTCGAGGGACAGGGACCCTACGAGCAGTACTTC.

This clone was counted a few times. The chain is built from TRBV6-1 and TRBJ2-3; perhaps TRBD1 as D (6 bases). CDR3 size: 15 residues. CDR1 and CDR2 (germline): MNHNS, SASEGT. V was trimmed by 3 bases and J by 2 bases, leaving 12 bases between them. The CDR3 spells CASSETDRYTDTQYF. The CDR3 DNA follows: TGTGCCAGCAGTGAGACGGACAGATACACAGATACGCAGTATTTT.

The V call is TRBV30, the J call TRBJ2-7, with D maybe TRBD1 (6 bases). Trimming cost V 4 bases and J 2 bases, with 15 bases left between them. Germline CDR1 reads GTSNPN; CDR2 reads SVGIG (reference sequence). This CDR3 comprises 14 residues. The CDR3 nucleotides read TGTGCCTGGAATTTGGGGGCTGGAGCCTACGAGCAGTACTTC. Translating gives CAWNLGAGAYEQYF.